The text below deals with one TCR beta chain. It has no known antigen specificity. Per-base qualities were not stored, and no clone one base away is much larger. The sample originates from a study of T cell responses to AZD1222 COVID-19 vaccine (dated by TCRdb to the early 2020s). Concerning the study at large: TCR sequencing covered 230 to 250 trial participants: 207 given two doses of AZD1222 and 26 given two doses of MenACWY control vaccine. Trial participants were enrolled by age into 18-55, 56-69 and 70-plus year subgroups, with about 150, 28 and 57 TCR-sequenced participants respectively. Here is what the overall study found, with its caveats: Reportedly, almost half of the unique spike-specific TCRs recognized epitopes lying outside the regions that are mutated in the B.1.351 and B.1.1.7 variants. The 56-69-year group was small, and its depth increase did not reach significance, likely because of low power. Participants were mostly white British, with more females than males. The authors suggested clonal diversity may have been underestimated. Spike-specific TCR breadth and depth rose significantly after two AZD1222 doses compared with day 0 and with MenACWY recipients. Because no samples from the day 14 peak response were available, repertoires could be characterized only after the peak T cell response. The vaccine-associated CD4 TCRs covered the entire spike protein, and the dominant responses fell in regions 160-218 and 743-854. Conclusions about previously exposed vaccinees were limited because only a handful of AZD1222 recipients were SARS-CoV-2 seropositive at baseline.

Taken with the paper, the label for time point translates to: about 28 days (+/-7) after the second vaccine dose. Because spike-specific TCR depth and breadth did not differ between the two schedules, AZD1222 recipients who got a second dose at roughly 4 weeks were pooled with those who got a second dose at roughly 12 weeks. Vaccinee samples came from UK trials COV001 and COV002, including a single-blind randomized controlled phase 2/3 trial of AZD1222 (ChAdOx1 nCoV-19) in healthy adults. For TCRbeta chain sequencing, PBMC samples from trial participants were taken at day 0 and at day 28 after the second dose. Sequences LGHNA (CDR1) and YSLEER (CDR2) are obtained from the germline V gene. The CDR3 spans 14 residues, from the cysteine through the phenylalanine. Only the CDR3 DNA stays, 42 bases, in frame from base 1. Trimming costs V 6 bases and J 1 base, and their ends lie 10 bases apart. The CDR3 regions of human TCRbeta chains were subjected to immunosequencing. Regarding the original processing steps: TCRs in the repertoires were matched against a reference library of SARS-CoV-2-specific TCRs that had been generated with the MIRA antigen-specificity platform. Breadth meant the fraction of unique TCRs that were SARS-CoV-2-associated, whereas depth meant the fraction of total T cells that were SARS-CoV-2-associated. Each spike-specific TCR was assigned to its reactive spike region and to a CD4 or CD8 class using the MIRA data. Log10-transformed breadth and depth values were compared by one-way ANOVA with Sidak's multiple comparisons tests. The source is immuneACCESS, and TCRdb retained only in-frame sequences with V and J called. Part of the clones is not carried over; for the studies checked, unresolved V genes explain less than half of this, and the remainder is unexplained. The V and J calls and clone size were taken over from that table, and D and trimming were inferred from the DNA. The sample records 120,000 or so clones, around 89% of which are singletons. Roughly 7% of the sample comes from the top ten.

The V gene is TRBV4-3 and the J gene is TRBJ2-1, and possibly TRBD1, on 6 matching bases. The TCR comes from an adult who received the AZD1222 COVID-19 vaccine. The sample was peripheral blood, taken 28 days after the second AZD1222 dose. The CDR3 here reads CASSGQSSYNEQFF. The sequenced DNA is TGCGCCAGCAGTGGACAGTCTTCCTACAATGAGCAGTTCTTC.